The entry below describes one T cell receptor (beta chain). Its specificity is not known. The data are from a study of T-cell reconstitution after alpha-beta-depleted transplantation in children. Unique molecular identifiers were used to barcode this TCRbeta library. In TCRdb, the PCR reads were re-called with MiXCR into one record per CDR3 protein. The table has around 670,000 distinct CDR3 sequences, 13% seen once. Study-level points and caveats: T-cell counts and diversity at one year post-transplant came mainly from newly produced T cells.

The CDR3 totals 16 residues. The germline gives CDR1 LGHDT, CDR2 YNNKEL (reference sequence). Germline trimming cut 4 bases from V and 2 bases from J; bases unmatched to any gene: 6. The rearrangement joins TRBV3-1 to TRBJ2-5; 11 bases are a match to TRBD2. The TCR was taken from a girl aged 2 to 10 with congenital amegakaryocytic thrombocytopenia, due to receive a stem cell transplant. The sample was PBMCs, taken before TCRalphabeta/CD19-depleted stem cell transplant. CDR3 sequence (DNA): TGTGCCAGCAGCCGCGTCGGGACTAGCGGACAAGAGACCCAGTACTTC. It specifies CASSRVGTSGQETQYF.